Below are 8 T cell receptor beta chains sequenced from a single sample in a study of cytomegalovirus exposure and HLA in healthy donors. Vbeta (60) and Jbeta (13) primers were used in the PCR. Produced via immunoSEQ multiplex PCR; TCRdb's table is partial and in-frame only. The sample lists approximately 180,000 clones; over 70% were seen once. Sequenced: PBMCs. The receptors stem from a young man in good health and CMV-seropositive.

This chain connects TRBV2 to TRBJ1-1, with a tentative D call TRBD1 (6 bases). This CDR3 is built from 14 residues. V lost 3 bases and J 1 base, leaving 9 bases between the germline ends. Germline V lookup: CDR1 SNHLY, CDR2 FYNNEI. CDR3: CASSDRGRNTEAFF. The CDR3 DNA sequence: TGTGCCAGCAGTGATAGGGGGAGGAACACTGAAGCTTTCTTT.

The V and J genes are TRBV4-1 and TRBJ2-3, with TRBD1 matching over 12 bases. CDR3 length equals 18 residues. V lost 3 bases, J lost 5 bases, and 12 bases stayed unmatched. Germline V lookup: CDR1 MGHRA, CDR2 YSYEKL. The CDR3 loop reads CASSQGLPGQGAGDTQYF. The CDR3 DNA sequence: TGCGCCAGCAGCCAGGGGCTGCCGGGACAGGGGGCGGGAGATACGCAGTATTTT.

This sequence joins TRBV6-1 and TRBJ2-7, with 8 bases that match TRBD1. Germline CDR1 is MNHNS and CDR2 is SASEGT. With V trimmed by 3 bases and J by 5 bases, 0 bases remained unmatched. The CDR3 totals 12 residues. CDR3 protein: CASSETGDEQYF. In DNA, the CDR3 is TGTGCCAGCAGTGAGACAGGGGACGAGCAGTACTTC.

V gene TRBV4-2 combines with J gene TRBJ2-2, with TRBD2 identical over 9 bases. V was pared by 1 base and J by 3 bases, with 3 bases of the junction left unmatched. The CDR3 is 16 residues long. CDR1 and CDR2 from the germline V gene are LGHNA and YNFKEQ. CDR3 in amino acids: CASSQGAGGYTGELFF. The CDR3 DNA reads TGTGCCAGCAGCCAAGGAGCGGGGGGATACACCGGGGAGCTGTTTTTT.

This clone came up a few times. The rearrangement joins TRBV15 to TRBJ2-7, with no clear D. Trimming stripped 4 bases from V and 3 bases from J, with 19 bases between. This CDR3 contains 16 residues. Germline loops: CDR1 LNHNV, CDR2 YYDKDF (reference sequence). CDR3 region: CATSTAAPGSLYEQYF. CDR3 nucleotide sequence: TGTGCCACCAGCACCGCAGCCCCGGGTTCACTCTACGAGCAGTACTTC.

CDR3 in amino acids: CASSLGGVQETQYF. CDR3 nucleotide sequence: TGTGCCAGCAGCTTAGGGGGGGTCCAAGAGACCCAGTACTTC. The chain has TRBV5-6 and TRBJ2-5; perhaps TRBD2 as D (7 bases). This CDR3 has 14 residues. CDR1 and CDR2 from the germline V gene are SGHDT and YYEEEE. The V end was cut by 2 bases, the J end by 1 base, with 9 bases between.

The rearrangement uses TRBV7-2 and TRBJ1-1; 7 bases map to TRBD1. The CDR3 runs 13 residues. The J segment lost 7 bases and the V segment lost 5 bases, leaving 7 bases of the junction unmatched. Germline CDR1 and CDR2: SGHTA and FQGNSA. CDR3 region: CASSRKTGDEAFF. Written as DNA, the CDR3 is TGTGCCAGCAGCCGAAAAACAGGGGATGAAGCTTTCTTT. Supplemented by reference TRBV7-2 and TRBJ1-1, the full variable domain reads GAGVSQSPSNKVTEKGKDVELRCDPISGHTALYWYRQSLGQGLEFLIYFQGNSAPDKSGLPSDRFSAERTGGSVSTLTIQRTQQEDSAVYLCASSRKTGDEAFFGQGTRLTVV.

The sample holds one count of this clone. V usage is TRBV9 and J usage is TRBJ2-3; the match to TRBD2 covers 10 bases. CDR1 and CDR2 from the germline V gene are SGDLS and YYNGEE. The CDR3 contains 18 residues. The junction had 14 bases not matched to a gene; V was cut back by 3 bases and J by 4 bases. In nucleotides, the CDR3 is TGTGCCAGCAGCGACCCTCTAGCGGGGGCTACTGGGCCAGATACGCAGTATTTT. This translates into CASSDPLAGATGPDTQYF.